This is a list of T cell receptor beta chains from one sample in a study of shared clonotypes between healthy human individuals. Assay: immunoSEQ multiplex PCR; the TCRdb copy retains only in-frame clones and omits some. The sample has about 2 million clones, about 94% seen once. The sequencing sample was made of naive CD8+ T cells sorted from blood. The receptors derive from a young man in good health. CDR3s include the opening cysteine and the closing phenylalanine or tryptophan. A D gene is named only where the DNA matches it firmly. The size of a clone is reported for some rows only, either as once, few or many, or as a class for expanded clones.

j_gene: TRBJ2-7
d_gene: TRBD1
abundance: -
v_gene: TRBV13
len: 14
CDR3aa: CASSPGQGAYEQYF
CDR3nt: TGTGCCAGCAGCCCTGGCCAGGGGGCTTACGAGCAGTACTTC

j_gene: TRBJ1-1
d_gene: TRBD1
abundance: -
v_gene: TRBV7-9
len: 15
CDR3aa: CASSLGQGEHTEAFF
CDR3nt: TGTGCCAGCAGCTTAGGCCAGGGGGAGCACACTGAAGCTTTCTTT

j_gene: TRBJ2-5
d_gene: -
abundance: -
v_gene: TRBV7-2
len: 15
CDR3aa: CASSLGVRAQETQYF
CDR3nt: TGTGCCAGCAGCTTAGGGGTCAGGGCCCAAGAGACCCAGTACTTC

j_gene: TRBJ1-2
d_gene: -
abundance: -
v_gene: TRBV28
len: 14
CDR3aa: CASSLLGDGDGYTF
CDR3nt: TGTGCCAGCAGTTTACTTGGGGATGGGGATGGCTACACCTTC

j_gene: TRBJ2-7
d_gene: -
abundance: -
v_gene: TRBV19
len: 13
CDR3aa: CASSTSTAYEQYF
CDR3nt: TGTGCCAGTAGTACCTCGACAGCCTACGAGCAGTACTTC

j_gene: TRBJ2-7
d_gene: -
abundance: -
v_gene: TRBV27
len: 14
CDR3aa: CASSTLGATYEQYF
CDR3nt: TGTGCCAGCAGCACGTTGGGGGCCACCTACGAGCAGTACTTC

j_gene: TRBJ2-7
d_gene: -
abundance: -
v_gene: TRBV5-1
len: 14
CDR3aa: CASSLVGGTYEQYF
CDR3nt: TGCGCCAGCAGCTTGGTTGGGGGAACCTACGAGCAGTACTTC

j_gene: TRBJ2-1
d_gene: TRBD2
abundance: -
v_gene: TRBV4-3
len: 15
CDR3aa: CASSQEGGRRDEQFF
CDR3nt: TGCGCCAGCAGCCAAGAGGGCGGGAGACGGGATGAGCAGTTCTTC

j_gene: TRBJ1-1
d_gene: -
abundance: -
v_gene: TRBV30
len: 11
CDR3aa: CAWSVGPEAFF
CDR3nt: TGTGCCTGGAGTGTAGGCCCTGAAGCTTTCTTT

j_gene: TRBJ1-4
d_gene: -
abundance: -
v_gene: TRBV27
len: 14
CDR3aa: CASSLSGVNEKLFF
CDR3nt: TGTGCCAGCAGTTTATCGGGGGTAAATGAAAAACTGTTTTTT

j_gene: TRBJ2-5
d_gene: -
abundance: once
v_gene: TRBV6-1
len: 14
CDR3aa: CASSEWPLEETQYF
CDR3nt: TGTGCCAGCAGTGAATGGCCCCTAGAGGAGACCCAGTACTTC

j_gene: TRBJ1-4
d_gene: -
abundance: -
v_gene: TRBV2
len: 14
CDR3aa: CASSDIRYNEKLFF
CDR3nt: TGTGCCAGCAGTGATATTCGGTATAATGAAAAACTGTTTTTT

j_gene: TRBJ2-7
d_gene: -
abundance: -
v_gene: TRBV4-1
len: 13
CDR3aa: CASSQGGAYEQYF
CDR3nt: TGCGCCAGCAGCCAGGGGGGTGCCTACGAGCAGTACTTC

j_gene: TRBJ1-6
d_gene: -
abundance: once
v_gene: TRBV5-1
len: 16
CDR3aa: CASSLDSGAQDSPLHF
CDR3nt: TGCGCCAGCAGCTTGGACAGCGGGGCACAGGATTCACCCCTCCACTTT

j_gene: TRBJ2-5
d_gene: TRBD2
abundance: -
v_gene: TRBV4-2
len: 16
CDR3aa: CASSQALAVDQETQYF
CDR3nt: TGTGCCAGCAGCCAAGCCCTAGCGGTAGATCAAGAGACCCAGTACTTC

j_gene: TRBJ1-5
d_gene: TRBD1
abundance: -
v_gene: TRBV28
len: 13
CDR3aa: CASGRGRDQPQHF
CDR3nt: TGTGCCAGCGGGAGGGGGCGAGATCAGCCCCAGCATTTT